The 24 T cell receptor beta chains reported below all come from one sample, sequenced in a study of blood T cell repertoires in COVID-19. Measured with immunoSEQ multiplex PCR; TCRdb has only the in-frame clones, and not every one. Of 250,000 to 300,000 clones in the sample, approximately 90% were seen once. Sequencing used peripheral blood. The receptors shown here come from a woman younger than 45 with COVID-19, enrolled during active disease.

The CDR3: CASSTSGGDYGYTF. CDR3 nucleotide sequence: TGTGCCAGCTCAACTTCAGGGGGCGACTATGGCTACACCTTC. The genes are TRBV18 and TRBJ1-2; 8 nucleotides match TRBD1. Germline loops: CDR1 KGHSH, CDR2 LQKENI. There are 14 residues in the CDR3. After removal of 5 bases from V and 3 bases from J, the junction contained 5 bases not matched to a gene.

This clone was seen only once. The chain employs TRBV5-1 and TRBJ2-3, with TRBD2 matching over 13 bases. The length of the CDR3 is 18 residues. CDR1 is SGHRS and CDR2 is YFSETQ in the germline V gene. V dropped 4 bases and J dropped 4; count of bases not matched to a gene: 12. This CDR3 is CASSRTSGRAIRADTQYF. CDR3 nucleotide sequence: TGCGCCAGCAGCAGAACTAGCGGGAGGGCCATTAGGGCAGATACGCAGTATTTT. Full variable domain (remainder filled in from reference TRBV5-1 and TRBJ2-3): KAGVTQTPRYLIKTRGQQVTLSCSPISGHRSVSWYQQTPGQGLQFLFEYFSETQRNKGNFPGRFSGRQFSNSRSEMNVSTLELGDSALYLCASSRTSGRAIRADTQYFGPGTRLTVL.

The chain carries TRBV5-1 and TRBJ1-2; 7 bases are shared with TRBD1. Germline trimming cut 4 bases from V and 3 bases from J; bases unmatched to any gene: 9. CDR3 length equals 15 residues. Germline CDR1 reads SGHRS; CDR2 reads YFSETQ. CDR3 DNA sequence: TGCGCCAGCAGCCCCTCGACAGGGATGGACTATGGCTACACCTTC. Residues: CASSPSTGMDYGYTF.

V is TRBV4-1 and J is TRBJ2-1; TRBD2 aligns across 8 bases. With 3 bases clipped from V and 7 bases from J, the junction kept 5 bases outside the gene matches. Germline V lookup: CDR1 MGHRA, CDR2 YSYEKL. The CDR3 contains 14 residues. CDR3 region: CASSHAGLGNEQFF. Written as DNA, the CDR3 is TGCGCCAGCAGCCATGCGGGACTAGGTAATGAGCAGTTCTTC.

This rearrangement joins TRBV11-1 to TRBJ2-3, with 8 bases that match TRBD2. CDR1 is SGHAT, CDR2 FQDESV, per germline (reference sequence). The CDR3 covers 16 residues. V was pared by 2 bases and J by 2 bases, with 6 bases of the junction left unmatched. CDR3: CASSLLTGGLTDTQYF. The CDR3 DNA reads as TGTGCCAGCAGCTTATTAACGGGAGGGCTCACAGATACGCAGTATTTT.

The CDR3 region is CASSLGTGYNSPLHF. DNA of the CDR3: TGCGCCAGCAGCTTGGGGACAGGTTATAATTCACCCCTCCACTTT. This chain uses TRBV5-1 with TRBJ1-6, with TRBD1 identical over 7 bases. The V and J ends lost 0 bases and 4 bases, in that order; junction bases with no gene match: 1. The CDR3 runs to 15 residues. Germline values: CDR1 SGHRS, CDR2 YFSETQ.

V is TRBV6-7 and J is TRBJ1-6; 9 nucleotides line up with TRBD1. TRBV6-7 qualifies as an ORF whose function is uncertain. This CDR3 is 15 amino acids long. J was trimmed by 7 bases and V by 6 bases; bases with no gene match: 7. CDR3 sequence reads: CASSLTGGGNSPLHF. The CDR3 DNA is TGTGCCAGCAGCCTCACAGGGGGCGGAAATTCACCCCTCCACTTT.

The chain links TRBV27 to TRBJ2-1; 12 positions match TRBD2. CDR3 size: 15 residues. Germline V gene lookup returns CDR1 MNHEY and CDR2 SMNVEV (reference sequence). V lost 5 bases, J lost 7 bases, and 6 bases stayed unmatched. CDR3: CASSPRLAGANEQFF. The CDR3, as DNA: TGTGCCAGCAGTCCACGACTAGCGGGGGCTAATGAGCAGTTCTTC.

The chain joins TRBV9 to TRBJ2-1, with a possible D match to TRBD2 (6 bases). Germline CDR1 reads SGDLS; CDR2 reads YYNGEE. This CDR3 comprises 17 residues. Trimming cost V 4 bases and J 0 bases, with 17 bases left between them. The CDR3 protein is CASSPGGNSGSYNEQFF. In nucleotides, the CDR3 is TGTGCCAGCAGCCCCGGGGGTAATAGCGGCTCCTACAATGAGCAGTTCTTC.

V and J are TRBV29-1 and TRBJ1-1; tentative D call: TRBD1 (6 bases). Germline values: CDR1 SQVTM, CDR2 ANQGSEA. This CDR3 is built from 15 residues. V shed 6 bases and J shed 1 base, with 18 bases lying between them. The CDR3 DNA follows: TGCAGCGTGCAGGGTCCGGGGGGGCCGAACACTGAAGCTTTCTTT. Protein: CSVQGPGGPNTEAFF.

The chain is built from TRBV28 and TRBJ2-1, with 10 bases identical to TRBD2. Germline values: CDR1 MDHEN, CDR2 SYDVKM. The CDR3 is made up of 15 amino acids. J lost 8 bases, V lost 3 bases, and 7 bases had no gene match. The CDR3, as DNA: TGTGCCAGCAGTTTTCCTAGCGGGAGAAGTGATGAGCAGTTCTTC. Amino acids: CASSFPSGRSDEQFF.

The chain employs TRBV30 and TRBJ1-2; 9 nucleotides align to TRBD1. CDR1 is GTSNPN, CDR2 SVGIG, per germline (reference sequence). Losses at the gene ends were 0 bases for V and 5 bases for J; bases not matched to a gene: 13. The length of the CDR3 is 17 residues. CDR3 protein: CAWSVKGRDREKYGYTF. In DNA form, the CDR3 reads TGTGCCTGGAGTGTTAAGGGAAGGGACAGGGAAAAATATGGCTACACCTTC.

V gene TRBV11-1 combines with J gene TRBJ2-2, with 7 bases fitting TRBD1. Germline V gives CDR1 SGHAT, CDR2 FQDESV (reference sequence). The trim removed 4 bases at V and 5 bases at J, leaving 7 bases unmatched. The CDR3 totals 15 residues. CDR3 residues: CASSSRQGTTGELFF. CDR3 sequence (DNA): TGTGCCAGCAGCTCACGACAGGGTACTACCGGGGAGCTGTTTTTT.

The V gene is TRBV19, the J gene TRBJ1-2; D is perhaps TRBD1 (6 bases). The CDR3 covers 15 residues. The V end was cut by 6 bases, the J end by 1 base, with 15 bases between. Germline V lookup: CDR1 LNHDA, CDR2 SQIVND (reference sequence). CDR3 protein: CASSLNRDNNYGYTF. DNA of the CDR3: TGTGCCAGTAGCTTAAACCGGGACAATAACTATGGCTACACCTTC.

This clone appeared a single time. This chain uses TRBV5-6 with TRBJ2-7, with 10 positions matching TRBD1. Germline CDR1 reads SGHDT; CDR2 reads YYEEEE. The CDR3 spans 16 residues. After removal of 4 bases from V and 5 bases from J, the junction contained 12 bases not matched to a gene. DNA of the CDR3: TGTGCCAGCAGCAGCATGGGACAGGGGATTGTACACGAGCAGTACTTC. This codes for CASSSMGQGIVHEQYF.

V gene TRBV5-1 combines with J gene TRBJ1-1; D is possibly TRBD1 (5 bases). The length of the CDR3 is 14 residues. V gave up 1 base and J gave up 5 bases, with 12 bases separating them. Germline V CDR1 and CDR2: SGHRS, YFSETQ. For the CDR3, the DNA is TGCGCCAGCAGCTTGAGCGGGGGAGATACTGAAGCTTTCTTT. As protein: CASSLSGGDTEAFF.

This chain uses TRBV19 with TRBJ1-1; 7 bases align to TRBD1. CDR3 length: 15 residues. Trimming took 5 bases from V and 0 from J; bases not matched to a gene: 6. Germline CDR1 is LNHDA and CDR2 is SQIVND (reference sequence). In nucleotides, the CDR3 is TGTGCCAGTAGTGCCGGGACAGTCTTGAACACTGAAGCTTTCTTT. Encoded protein: CASSAGTVLNTEAFF.

The V and J genes are TRBV6-5 and TRBJ1-3, with D perhaps matching TRBD1 (6 bases). V lost 2 bases and J lost 4, with 9 bases in between. The CDR3 loop spans 14 amino acids. Germline values: CDR1 MNHEY, CDR2 SVGAGI. The CDR3 here is CASSYVQGGNTIYF. The CDR3 DNA reads as TGTGCCAGCAGTTACGTTCAGGGGGGAAACACCATATATTTT.

The chain employs TRBV30 and TRBJ2-1, with D maybe TRBD2 (6 bases). The CDR3 totals 13 residues. Germline CDR1 and CDR2: GTSNPN and SVGIG (reference sequence). Trimming removed 0 bases at V and 7 bases at J, with 10 bases between. This CDR3 is CAWSVGGFNEQFF. Written as DNA, the CDR3 is TGTGCCTGGAGTGTGGGGGGATTTAATGAGCAGTTCTTC.

As for this clone: Other nucleotide sequences in the sample specify the same CDR3. V and J are TRBV5-6 and TRBJ1-5; D remains ambiguous. CDR3 length equals 13 residues. V was trimmed by 0 bases and J by 2 bases, leaving 3 bases between them. Germline V gene lookup returns CDR1 SGHDT and CDR2 YYEEEE. The CDR3 here is CASSLAGNQPQHF. DNA of the CDR3: TGTGCCAGCAGCTTGGCTGGCAATCAGCCCCAGCATTTT.

V and J are TRBV7-2 and TRBJ2-4, with 7 bases lining up with TRBD1. V dropped 5 bases and J dropped 7; count of bases not matched to a gene: 14. The germline gives CDR1 SGHTA, CDR2 FQGNSA. CDR3 length: 16 residues. In DNA, the CDR3 is TGTGCCAGCAGCAACCGGGACAGCCCAACGTGGAACATTCAGTACTTC. Its protein is CASSNRDSPTWNIQYF.

This clone has at least ten counts. The J gene is TRBJ2-5, the V gene TRBV5-1; D remains unclear. V was clipped by 3 bases and J by 1 base, with 13 bases between them. The CDR3 runs to 15 residues. CDR1 and CDR2 (germline): SGHRS, YFSETQ. CDR3 sequence: CASSSDPGPQETQYF. CDR3 coding DNA: TGCGCCAGCAGCTCCGACCCGGGTCCCCAAGAGACCCAGTACTTC. Supplemented by reference TRBV5-1 and TRBJ2-5, the full variable domain reads KAGVTQTPRYLIKTRGQQVTLSCSPISGHRSVSWYQQTPGQGLQFLFEYFSETQRNKGNFPGRFSGRQFSNSRSEMNVSTLELGDSALYLCASSSDPGPQETQYFGPGTRLLVL.

The gene calls are TRBV4-2 and TRBJ1-6; D is unresolved. Germline V gene lookup returns CDR1 LGHNA and CDR2 YNFKEQ. The V end was cut by 3 bases, the J end by 9 bases, with 18 bases between. The CDR3 spans 16 residues. The CDR3 sequence is CASSHIQSAGSSPLHF. The CDR3 DNA is TGTGCCAGCAGCCATATACAGTCGGCGGGGAGTTCACCCCTCCACTTT.

This clone was detected once. Written as DNA, the CDR3 is TGTGCCTGGAGCCGACTGGGGAGAGCCTACGAGCAGTACTTC. Its protein product is CAWSRLGRAYEQYF. This chain links TRBV30 with TRBJ2-7; D perhaps matches TRBD2 (5 bases). This CDR3 contains 14 residues. Trimming stripped 3 bases from V and 2 bases from J, with 14 bases between. CDR1 and CDR2 (germline): GTSNPN, SVGIG (reference sequence).